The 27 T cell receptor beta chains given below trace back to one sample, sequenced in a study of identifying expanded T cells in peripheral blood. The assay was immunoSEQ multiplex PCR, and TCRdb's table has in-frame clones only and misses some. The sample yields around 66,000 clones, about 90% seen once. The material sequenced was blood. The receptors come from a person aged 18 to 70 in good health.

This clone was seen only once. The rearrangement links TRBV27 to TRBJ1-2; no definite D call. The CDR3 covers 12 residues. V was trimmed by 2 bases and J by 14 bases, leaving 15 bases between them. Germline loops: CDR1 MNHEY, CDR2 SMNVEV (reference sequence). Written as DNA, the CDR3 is TGTGCCAGCAGTTTAGTTGGGGATCCTTTAACCTTC. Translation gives CASSLVGDPLTF.

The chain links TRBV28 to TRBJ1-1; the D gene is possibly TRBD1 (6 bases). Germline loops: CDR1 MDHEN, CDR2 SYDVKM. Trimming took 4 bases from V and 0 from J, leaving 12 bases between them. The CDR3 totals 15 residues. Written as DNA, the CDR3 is TGTGCCAGCAGTTCGCATACAGGGATGAACACTGAAGCTTTCTTT. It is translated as CASSSHTGMNTEAFF.

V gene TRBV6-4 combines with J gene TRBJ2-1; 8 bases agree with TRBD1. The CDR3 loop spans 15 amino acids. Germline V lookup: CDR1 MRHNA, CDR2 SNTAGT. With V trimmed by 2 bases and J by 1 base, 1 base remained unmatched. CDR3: CASSDTGGSYNEQFF. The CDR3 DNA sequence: TGTGCCAGCAGTGACACAGGGGGGTCCTACAATGAGCAGTTCTTC.

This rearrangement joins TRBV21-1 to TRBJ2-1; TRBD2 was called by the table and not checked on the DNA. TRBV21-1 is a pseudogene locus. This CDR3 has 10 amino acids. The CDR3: CAPISNEQFF. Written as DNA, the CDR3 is TGTGCCCCGATTAGCAATGAGCAGTTCTTC.

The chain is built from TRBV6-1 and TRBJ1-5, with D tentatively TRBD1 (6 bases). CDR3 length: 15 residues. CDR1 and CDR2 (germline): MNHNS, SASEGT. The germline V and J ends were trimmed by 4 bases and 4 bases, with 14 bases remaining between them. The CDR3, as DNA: TGTGCCAGCAGTGGTGGGGGGGGCGAGAATCAGCCCCAGCATTTT. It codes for CASSGGGGENQPQHF.

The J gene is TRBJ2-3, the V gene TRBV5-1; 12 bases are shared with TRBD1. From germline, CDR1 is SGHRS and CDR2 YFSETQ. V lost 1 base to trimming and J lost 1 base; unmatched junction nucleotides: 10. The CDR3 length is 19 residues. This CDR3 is CASSLWGPGTGGGTDTQYF. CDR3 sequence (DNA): TGCGCCAGCAGCTTGTGGGGTCCCGGGACAGGGGGCGGCACAGATACGCAGTATTTT.

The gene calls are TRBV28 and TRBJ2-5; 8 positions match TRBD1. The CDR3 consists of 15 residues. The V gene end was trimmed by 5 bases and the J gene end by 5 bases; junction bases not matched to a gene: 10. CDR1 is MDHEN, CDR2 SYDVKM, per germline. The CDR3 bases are TGTGCCAGCAGTCTCACGACAGGGGAGGTGGAGACCCAGTACTTC. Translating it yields CASSLTTGEVETQYF.

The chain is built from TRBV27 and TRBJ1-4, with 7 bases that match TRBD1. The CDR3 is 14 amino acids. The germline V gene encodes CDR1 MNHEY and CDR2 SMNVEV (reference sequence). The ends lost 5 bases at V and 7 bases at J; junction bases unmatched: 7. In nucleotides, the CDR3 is TGTGCCAGCAGTCCACAGGGGAGGGGTGAAAAACTGTTTTTT. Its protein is CASSPQGRGEKLFF.

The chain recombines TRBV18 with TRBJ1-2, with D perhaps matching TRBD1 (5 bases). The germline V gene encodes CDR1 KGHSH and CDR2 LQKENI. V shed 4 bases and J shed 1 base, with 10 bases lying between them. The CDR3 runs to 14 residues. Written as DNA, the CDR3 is TGTGCCAGCTCACTCCCGACAGTTAACTATGGCTACACCTTC. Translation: CASSLPTVNYGYTF. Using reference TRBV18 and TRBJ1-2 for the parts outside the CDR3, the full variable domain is NAGVMQNPRHLVRRRGQEARLRCSPMKGHSHVYWYRQLPEEGLKFMVYLQKENIIDESGMPKERFSAEFPKEGPSILRIQQVVRGDSAAYFCASSLPTVNYGYTFGSGTRLTVV.

In DNA form, the CDR3 reads TGTGCCTGGAGTCTCGGTACTAACTATGGCTACACCTTC. Protein: CAWSLGTNYGYTF. This chain links TRBV30 with TRBJ1-2; D remains unclear. The V end lost 2 bases, the J end lost 0 bases, and 7 bases lay between the germline ends. The CDR3 loop spans 13 amino acids. CDR1 is GTSNPN, CDR2 SVGIG, per germline (reference sequence).

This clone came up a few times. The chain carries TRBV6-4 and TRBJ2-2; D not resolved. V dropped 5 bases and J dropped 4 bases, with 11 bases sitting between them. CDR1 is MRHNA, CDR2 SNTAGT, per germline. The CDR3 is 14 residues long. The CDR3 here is CASSSRLSTGELFF. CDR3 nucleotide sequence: TGTGCCAGCAGTAGCAGGCTGTCCACCGGGGAGCTGTTTTTT.

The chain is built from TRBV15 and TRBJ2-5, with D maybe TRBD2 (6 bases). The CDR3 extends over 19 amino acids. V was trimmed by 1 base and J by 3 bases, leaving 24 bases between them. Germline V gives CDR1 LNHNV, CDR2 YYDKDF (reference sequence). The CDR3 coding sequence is TGTGCCACCAGCAGAGGGGGCGGGTGGGGCCGGCCGGGGGAAGAGACCCAGTACTTC. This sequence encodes CATSRGGGWGRPGEETQYF.

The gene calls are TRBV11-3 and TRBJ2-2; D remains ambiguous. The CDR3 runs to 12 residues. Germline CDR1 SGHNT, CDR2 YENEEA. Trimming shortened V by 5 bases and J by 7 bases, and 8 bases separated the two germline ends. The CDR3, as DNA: TGTGCCAGCAGCACACAAGTCGGGGAGCTGTTTTTT. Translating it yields CASSTQVGELFF. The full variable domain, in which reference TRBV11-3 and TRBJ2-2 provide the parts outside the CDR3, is EAGVVQSPRYKIIEKKQPVAFWCNPISGHNTLYWYLQNLGQGPELLIRYENEEAVDDSQLPKDRFSAERLKGVDSTLKIQPAELGDSAVYLCASSTQVGELFFGEGSRLTVL.

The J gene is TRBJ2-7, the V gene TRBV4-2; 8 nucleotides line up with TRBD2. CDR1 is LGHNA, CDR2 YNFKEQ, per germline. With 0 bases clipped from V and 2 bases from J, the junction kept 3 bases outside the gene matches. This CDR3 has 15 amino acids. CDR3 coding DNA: TGTGCCAGCAGCCAAGATCGGGGGGGAGCCTACGAGCAGTACTTC. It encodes CASSQDRGGAYEQYF.

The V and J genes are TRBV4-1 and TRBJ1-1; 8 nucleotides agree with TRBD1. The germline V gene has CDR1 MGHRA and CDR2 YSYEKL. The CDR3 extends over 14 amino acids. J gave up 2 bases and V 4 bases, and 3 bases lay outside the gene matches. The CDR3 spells CASSPGTGNTEAFF. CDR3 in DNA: TGCGCCAGCAGCCCCGGGACAGGAAACACTGAAGCTTTCTTT.

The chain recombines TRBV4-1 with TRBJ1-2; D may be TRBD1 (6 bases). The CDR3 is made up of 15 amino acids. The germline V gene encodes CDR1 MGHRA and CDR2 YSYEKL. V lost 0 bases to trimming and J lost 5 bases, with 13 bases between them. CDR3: CASSQDRGGGYGYTF. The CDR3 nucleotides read TGCGCCAGCAGCCAAGATCGCGGGGGCGGATATGGCTACACCTTC.

CDR3 in DNA: TGTGCCAGCTCACCGGGGGGAGGTCCCCAGCATTTT. Translation: CASSPGGGPQHF. The V call is TRBV18, the J call TRBJ1-5; possibly TRBD1 for D (5 bases). V dropped 3 bases and J dropped 10 bases, with 10 bases sitting between them. Germline lookup yields CDR1 KGHSH and CDR2 LQKENI. CDR3 length: 12 residues.

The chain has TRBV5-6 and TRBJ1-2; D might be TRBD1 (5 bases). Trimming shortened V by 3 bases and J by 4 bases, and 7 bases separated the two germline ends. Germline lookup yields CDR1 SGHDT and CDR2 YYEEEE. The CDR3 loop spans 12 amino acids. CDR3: CASSSDSYGYTF. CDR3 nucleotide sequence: TGTGCCAGCAGCTCAGACAGCTATGGCTACACCTTC.

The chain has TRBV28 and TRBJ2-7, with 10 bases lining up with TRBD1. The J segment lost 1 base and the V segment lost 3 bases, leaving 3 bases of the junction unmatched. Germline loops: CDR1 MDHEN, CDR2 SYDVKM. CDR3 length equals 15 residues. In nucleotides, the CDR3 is TGTGCCAGCAGTTTGGGACAGGGGAGATCCTACGAGCAGTACTTC. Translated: CASSLGQGRSYEQYF.

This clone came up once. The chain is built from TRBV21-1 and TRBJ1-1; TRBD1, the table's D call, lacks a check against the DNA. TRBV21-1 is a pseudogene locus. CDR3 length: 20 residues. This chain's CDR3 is CASSKRFLGTGGVGNTEAFF. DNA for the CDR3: TGTGCCAGCAGCAAACGCTTCTTAGGGACAGGGGGCGTCGGGAACACTGAAGCTTTCTTT.

As DNA, the CDR3 is TGTGCCAGCAGTTTACGGACAGTCTACAATGAGCAGTTCTTC. Protein sequence: CASSLRTVYNEQFF. This chain uses TRBV28 with TRBJ2-1, with a possible D match to TRBD1 (6 bases). There are 14 residues in the CDR3. Trimming took off 2 bases at V and 3 bases at J, with 8 bases between the two ends. Per germline, CDR1 MDHEN and CDR2 SYDVKM.

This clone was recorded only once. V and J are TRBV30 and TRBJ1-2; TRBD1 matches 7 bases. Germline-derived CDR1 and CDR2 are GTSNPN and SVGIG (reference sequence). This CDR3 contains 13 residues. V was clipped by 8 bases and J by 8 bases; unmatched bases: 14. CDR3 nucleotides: TGTGCCGGGGTGGGCTTACAAGGGGGCGGCTACACCTTC. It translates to CAGVGLQGGGYTF.

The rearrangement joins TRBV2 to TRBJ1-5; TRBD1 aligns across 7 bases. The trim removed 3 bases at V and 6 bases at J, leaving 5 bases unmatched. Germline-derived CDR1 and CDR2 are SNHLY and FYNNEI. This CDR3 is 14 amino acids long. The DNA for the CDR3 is TGTGCCAGCAGTGACGGGAGACAGGGTCAGCCCCAGCATTTT. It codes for CASSDGRQGQPQHF.

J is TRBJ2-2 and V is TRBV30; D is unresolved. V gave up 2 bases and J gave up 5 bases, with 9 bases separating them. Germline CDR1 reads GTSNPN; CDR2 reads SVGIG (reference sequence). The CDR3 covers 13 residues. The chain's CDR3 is CAWSLFGTGELFF. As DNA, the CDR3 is TGTGCCTGGAGTCTTTTTGGTACCGGGGAGCTGTTTTTT.

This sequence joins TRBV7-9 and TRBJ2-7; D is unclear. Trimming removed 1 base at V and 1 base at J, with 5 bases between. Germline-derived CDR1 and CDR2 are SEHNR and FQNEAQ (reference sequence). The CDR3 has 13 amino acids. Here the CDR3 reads CASSLDVSYEQYF. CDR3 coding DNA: TGTGCCAGCAGCTTAGATGTATCCTACGAGCAGTACTTC.

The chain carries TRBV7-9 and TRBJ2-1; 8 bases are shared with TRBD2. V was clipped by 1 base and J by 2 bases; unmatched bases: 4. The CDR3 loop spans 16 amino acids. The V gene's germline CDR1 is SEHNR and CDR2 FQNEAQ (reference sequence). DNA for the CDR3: TGTGCCAGCAGCTTAGTACTAGCGGAGACCTACAATGAGCAGTTCTTC. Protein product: CASSLVLAETYNEQFF. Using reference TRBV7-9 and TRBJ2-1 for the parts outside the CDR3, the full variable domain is DTGVSQNPRHKITKRGQNVTFRCDPISEHNRLYWYRQTLGQGPEFLTYFQNEAQLEKSRLLSDRFSAERPKGSFSTLEIQRTEQGDSAMYLCASSLVLAETYNEQFFGPGTRLTVL.

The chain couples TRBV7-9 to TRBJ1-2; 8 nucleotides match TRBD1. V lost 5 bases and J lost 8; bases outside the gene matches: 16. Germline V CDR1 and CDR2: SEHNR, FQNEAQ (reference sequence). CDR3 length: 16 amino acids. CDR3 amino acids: CASSPARTGTGSGYTF. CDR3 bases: TGTGCCAGCAGCCCAGCCCGGACAGGGACTGGTTCCGGCTACACCTTC. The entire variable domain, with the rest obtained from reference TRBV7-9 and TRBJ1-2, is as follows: DTGVSQNPRHKITKRGQNVTFRCDPISEHNRLYWYRQTLGQGPEFLTYFQNEAQLEKSRLLSDRFSAERPKGSFSTLEIQRTEQGDSAMYLCASSPARTGTGSGYTFGSGTRLTVV.